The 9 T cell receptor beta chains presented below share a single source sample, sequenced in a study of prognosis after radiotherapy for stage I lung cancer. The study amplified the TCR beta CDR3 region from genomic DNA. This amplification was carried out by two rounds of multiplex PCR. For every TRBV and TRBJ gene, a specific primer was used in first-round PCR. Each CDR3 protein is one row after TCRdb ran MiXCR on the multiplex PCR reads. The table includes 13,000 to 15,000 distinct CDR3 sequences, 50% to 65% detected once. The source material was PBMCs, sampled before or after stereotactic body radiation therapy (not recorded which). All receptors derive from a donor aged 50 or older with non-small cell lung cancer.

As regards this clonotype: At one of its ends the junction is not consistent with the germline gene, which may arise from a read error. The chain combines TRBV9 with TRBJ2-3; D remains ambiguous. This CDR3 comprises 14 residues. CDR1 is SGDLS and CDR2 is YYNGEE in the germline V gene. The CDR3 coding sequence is TGTGTCAGCAGCGTAGTGGGTCCAGGTCATACGCAGTATTTT. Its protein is CVSSVVGPGHTQYF.

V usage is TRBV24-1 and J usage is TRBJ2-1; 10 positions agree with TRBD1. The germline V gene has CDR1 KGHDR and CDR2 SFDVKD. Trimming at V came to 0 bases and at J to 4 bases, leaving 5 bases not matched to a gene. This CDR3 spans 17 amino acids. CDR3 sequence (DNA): TGTGCCACCAGTGATTTGACCGAGGACAGGGGGTACAATGAGCAGTTCTTC. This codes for CATSDLTEDRGYNEQFF.

The CDR3 nucleotides read TGTGCCAGCAGCCGACGACAGGGGCAATACGAGCAGTACTTC. This encodes CASSRRQGQYEQYF. The chain links TRBV7-6 to TRBJ2-7; 8 bases align to TRBD1. V trimming: 5 bases; J trimming: 4 bases; junction bases outside the gene matches: 7. From germline, CDR1 is SGHVS and CDR2 FNYEAQ. This CDR3 comprises 14 residues.

This chain's CDR3 is CESSLGQPNYGYTF. Written as DNA, the CDR3 is TGCGAAAGCAGCTTGGGACAGCCTAACTATGGCTACACCTTC. The chain recombines TRBV5-1 with TRBJ1-2, with 7 nucleotides matching TRBD1. CDR3 length: 14 amino acids. Germline V gene sequence: CDR1 SGHRS, CDR2 YFSETQ.

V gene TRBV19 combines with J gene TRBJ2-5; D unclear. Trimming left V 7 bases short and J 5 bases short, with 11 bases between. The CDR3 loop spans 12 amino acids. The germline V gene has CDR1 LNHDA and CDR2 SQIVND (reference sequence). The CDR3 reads CASISLPETQYF. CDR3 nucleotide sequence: TGTGCCAGTATCTCTCTGCCGGAGACCCAGTACTTC.

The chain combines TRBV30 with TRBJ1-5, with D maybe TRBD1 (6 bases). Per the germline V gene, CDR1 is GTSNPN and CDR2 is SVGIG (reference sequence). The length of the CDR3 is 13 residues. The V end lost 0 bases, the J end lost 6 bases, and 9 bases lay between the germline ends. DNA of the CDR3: TGTGCCTGGAGTGTCGGAGGGGGTCAGCCCCAGCATTTT. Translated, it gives CAWSVGGGQPQHF. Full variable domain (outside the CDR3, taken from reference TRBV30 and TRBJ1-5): SQTIHQWPATLVQPVGSPLSLECTVEGTSNPNLYWYRQAAGRGLQLLFYSVGIGQISSEVPQNLSASRPQDRQFILSSKKLLLSDSGFYLCAWSVGGGQPQHFGDGTRLSIL.

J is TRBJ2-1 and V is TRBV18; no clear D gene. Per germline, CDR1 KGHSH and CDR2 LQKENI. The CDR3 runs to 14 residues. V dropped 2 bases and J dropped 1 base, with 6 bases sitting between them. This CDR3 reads CASSPTRSYNEQFF. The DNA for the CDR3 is TGTGCCAGCTCACCAACCAGGTCCTACAATGAGCAGTTCTTC.

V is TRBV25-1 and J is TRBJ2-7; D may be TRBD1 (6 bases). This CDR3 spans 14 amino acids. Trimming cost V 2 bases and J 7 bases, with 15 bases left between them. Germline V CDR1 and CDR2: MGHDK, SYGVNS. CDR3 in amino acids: CASSEGGRTGEQYF. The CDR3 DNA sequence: TGTGCCAGCAGTGAAGGGGGCAGGACTGGGGAGCAGTACTTC.

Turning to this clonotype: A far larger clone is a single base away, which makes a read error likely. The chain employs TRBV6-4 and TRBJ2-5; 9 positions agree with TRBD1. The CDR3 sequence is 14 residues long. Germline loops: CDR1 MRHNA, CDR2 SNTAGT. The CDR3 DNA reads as TGTGCCAGCAGTGGGTGGGACAGGGAAGATACCCAGTACTTC. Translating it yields CASSGWDREDTQYF.